This T cell receptor beta chain emerged from a study of blood T cells in healthy people across ages. V was pared by 3 bases and J by 0 bases, with 8 bases between. CDR3 length: 14 amino acids. In germline, CDR1 is SGHTA, CDR2 FQGNSA. A second PCR, run for roughly 7 to 11 cycles, used a sample-barcoded 5' primer plus a J-beta primer mix. TCRdb re-called the 5' RACE reads through MiXCR, storing one row per CDR3 protein. Of around 2 million distinct CDR3 sequences in the sample, roughly two fifths were seen once. Comment on this clonotype: Its antigen is currently unknown.

Study-level points and caveats: The long-lived group displayed more naive CD4+ cells, plus higher diversity, than the aged donors did.

The receptor was derived from a human donor in good health. V is TRBV7-2 and J is TRBJ2-5; no reliable D call. Sequencing input: blood. The CDR3 loop is CASSFVWNQETQYF. Here the CDR3 DNA reads TGTGCCAGCAGCTTTGTCTGGAACCAAGAGACCCAGTACTTC.